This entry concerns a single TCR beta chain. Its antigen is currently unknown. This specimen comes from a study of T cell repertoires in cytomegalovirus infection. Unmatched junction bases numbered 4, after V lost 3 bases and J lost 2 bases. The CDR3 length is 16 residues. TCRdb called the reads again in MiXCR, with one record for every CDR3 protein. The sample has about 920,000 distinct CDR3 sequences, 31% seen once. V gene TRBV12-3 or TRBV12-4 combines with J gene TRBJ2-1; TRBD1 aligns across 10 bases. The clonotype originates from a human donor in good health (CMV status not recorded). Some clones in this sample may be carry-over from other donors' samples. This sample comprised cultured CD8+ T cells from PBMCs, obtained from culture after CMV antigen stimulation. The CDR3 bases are TGTGCCAGCAGTTTCAGGGACAGGGGACCCTACAATGAGCAGTTCTTC. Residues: CASSFRDRGPYNEQFF.